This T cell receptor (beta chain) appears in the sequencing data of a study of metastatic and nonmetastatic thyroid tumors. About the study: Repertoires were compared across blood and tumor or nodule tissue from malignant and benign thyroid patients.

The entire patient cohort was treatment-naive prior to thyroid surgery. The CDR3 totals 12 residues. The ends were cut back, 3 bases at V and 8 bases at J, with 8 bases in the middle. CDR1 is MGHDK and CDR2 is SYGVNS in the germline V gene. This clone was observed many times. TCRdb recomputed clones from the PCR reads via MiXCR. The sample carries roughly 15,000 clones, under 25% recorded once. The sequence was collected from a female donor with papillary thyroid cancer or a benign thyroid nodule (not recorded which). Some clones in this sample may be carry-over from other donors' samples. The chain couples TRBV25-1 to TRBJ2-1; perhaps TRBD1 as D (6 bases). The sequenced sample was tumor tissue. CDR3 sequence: CASSDSGDEQFF. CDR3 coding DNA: TGTGCCAGCAGTGACTCAGGGGATGAGCAGTTCTTC.